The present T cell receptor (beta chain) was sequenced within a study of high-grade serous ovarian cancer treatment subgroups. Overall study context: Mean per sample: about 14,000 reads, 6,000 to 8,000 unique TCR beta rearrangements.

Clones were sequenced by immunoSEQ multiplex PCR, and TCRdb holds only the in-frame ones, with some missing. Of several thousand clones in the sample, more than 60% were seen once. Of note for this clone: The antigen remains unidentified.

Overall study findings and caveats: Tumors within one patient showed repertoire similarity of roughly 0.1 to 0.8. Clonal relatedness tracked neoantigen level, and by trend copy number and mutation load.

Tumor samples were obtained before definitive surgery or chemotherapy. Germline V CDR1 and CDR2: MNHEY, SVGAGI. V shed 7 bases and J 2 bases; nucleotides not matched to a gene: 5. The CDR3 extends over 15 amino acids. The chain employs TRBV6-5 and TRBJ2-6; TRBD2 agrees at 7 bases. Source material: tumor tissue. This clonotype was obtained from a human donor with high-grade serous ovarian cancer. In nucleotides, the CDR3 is TGTGCCAGCATAGGTCGGGGGGCTGGGGCCAACGTCCTGACTTTC. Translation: CASIGRGAGANVLTF.